This T cell receptor (beta chain) was profiled in a study of immune characterization of retroperitoneal liposarcoma. A single record per CDR3 protein comes from TCRdb applying MiXCR to the PCR reads. The sample has roughly 10,000 distinct CDR3 sequences, 45% to 50% seen once. This clonotype was seen more than once but under ten times. The sequenced material came from tumor tissue. This sequence originates from a female donor with retroperitoneal liposarcoma.

The CDR3 loop is CASSRWVSETQYF. CDR3 in DNA: TGTGCCAGCAGTCGGTGGGTTTCGGAGACCCAGTACTTC. The V call is TRBV6-5, the J call TRBJ2-1; D ambiguous. TRBJ2-5 matches the DNA end more closely, so the J call is doubtful. Germline-derived CDR1 and CDR2 are MNHEY and SVGAGI. This CDR3 region has 13 residues.